The 3 T cell receptor beta chains reported below all come from one sample, sequenced in a study of OX40 agonist ivuxolimab in advanced cancers. The protocol was immunoSEQ multiplex PCR, while the TCRdb copy is restricted to in-frame clones and leaves out a portion. Of about 52,000 clones listed, about nine tenths are singletons. The source was CD4+ or CD8+ T cells sorted from blood, collected in a trial of the OX40 agonist ivuxolimab. The origin of the receptors is an adult with an advanced solid tumor such as melanoma, head and neck, liver or kidney cancer.

The chain couples TRBV2 to TRBJ2-1; the match to TRBD2 covers 9 bases. With V trimmed by 2 bases and J by 5 bases, 4 bases remained unmatched. This CDR3 is 15 amino acids long. Germline-derived CDR1 and CDR2 are SNHLY and FYNNEI. The CDR3: CASSELAGGDNEQFF. The CDR3 coding sequence is TGTGCCAGCAGTGAATTGGCGGGGGGGGACAATGAGCAGTTCTTC. Using reference TRBV2 and TRBJ2-1 for the parts outside the CDR3, the full variable domain is EPEVTQTPSHQVTQMGQEVILRCVPISNHLYFYWYRQILGQKVEFLVSFYNNEISEKSEIFDDQFSVERPDGSNFTLKIRSTKLEDSAMYFCASSELAGGDNEQFFGPGTRLTVL.

This clone showed up just a few times. The genes are TRBV4-3 and TRBJ1-2; 11 positions agree with TRBD1. CDR1 is LGHNA and CDR2 is YSLEER in the germline V gene. The CDR3 contains 16 residues. Trimming cost V 1 base and J 5 bases; bases outside gene matches: 6. CDR3 in DNA: TGCGCCAGCAGCCAAGGTGCAGGGACAGGGGGATATGGCTACACCTTC. This codes for CASSQGAGTGGYGYTF.

This clone was seen a single time. J is TRBJ2-5 and V is TRBV6-1; the D is unclear. This CDR3 has 14 amino acids. V lost 1 base and J lost 2, with 8 bases in between. Germline-derived CDR1 and CDR2 are MNHNS and SASEGT. The CDR3 DNA reads TGTGCCAGCAGTGAAGTTGGTCAACAAGAGACCCAGTACTTC. Amino acids: CASSEVGQQETQYF.